This TCR beta chain was observed in a study of T-cell reconstitution after alpha-beta-depleted transplantation in children. Study-wide points: T-cell counts and diversity were attributed mostly to newly produced T cells one year after transplant.

V was shortened by 1 base and J by 4 bases, with 11 bases between the two germline ends. The CDR3 extends over 14 amino acids. CDR1 and CDR2 from the germline V gene are MNHEY and SVGAGI. Unique molecular identifiers were used in preparing the TCRbeta library. MiXCR, run by TCRdb on the PCR reads, gives a single entry per CDR3 protein. The sample contains approximately 1,000,000 distinct CDR3 sequences, 25% to 30% of which appear only once. Points on this clonotype: No antigen is known for it.

The sequence was collected from a boy in the first two years of life who had a stem cell transplant for SCID, so the T cells may come from the graft donor. The V gene is TRBV6-5, the J gene TRBJ2-7; no firm D call. This specimen consisted of PBMCs, mostly from graft donor cells, obtained 360 days after TCRalphabeta/CD19-depleted stem cell transplant. Here the CDR3 DNA reads TGTGCCAGCAGTTACTATGGGGTAGCATACGAGCAGTACTTC. It specifies CASSYYGVAYEQYF.